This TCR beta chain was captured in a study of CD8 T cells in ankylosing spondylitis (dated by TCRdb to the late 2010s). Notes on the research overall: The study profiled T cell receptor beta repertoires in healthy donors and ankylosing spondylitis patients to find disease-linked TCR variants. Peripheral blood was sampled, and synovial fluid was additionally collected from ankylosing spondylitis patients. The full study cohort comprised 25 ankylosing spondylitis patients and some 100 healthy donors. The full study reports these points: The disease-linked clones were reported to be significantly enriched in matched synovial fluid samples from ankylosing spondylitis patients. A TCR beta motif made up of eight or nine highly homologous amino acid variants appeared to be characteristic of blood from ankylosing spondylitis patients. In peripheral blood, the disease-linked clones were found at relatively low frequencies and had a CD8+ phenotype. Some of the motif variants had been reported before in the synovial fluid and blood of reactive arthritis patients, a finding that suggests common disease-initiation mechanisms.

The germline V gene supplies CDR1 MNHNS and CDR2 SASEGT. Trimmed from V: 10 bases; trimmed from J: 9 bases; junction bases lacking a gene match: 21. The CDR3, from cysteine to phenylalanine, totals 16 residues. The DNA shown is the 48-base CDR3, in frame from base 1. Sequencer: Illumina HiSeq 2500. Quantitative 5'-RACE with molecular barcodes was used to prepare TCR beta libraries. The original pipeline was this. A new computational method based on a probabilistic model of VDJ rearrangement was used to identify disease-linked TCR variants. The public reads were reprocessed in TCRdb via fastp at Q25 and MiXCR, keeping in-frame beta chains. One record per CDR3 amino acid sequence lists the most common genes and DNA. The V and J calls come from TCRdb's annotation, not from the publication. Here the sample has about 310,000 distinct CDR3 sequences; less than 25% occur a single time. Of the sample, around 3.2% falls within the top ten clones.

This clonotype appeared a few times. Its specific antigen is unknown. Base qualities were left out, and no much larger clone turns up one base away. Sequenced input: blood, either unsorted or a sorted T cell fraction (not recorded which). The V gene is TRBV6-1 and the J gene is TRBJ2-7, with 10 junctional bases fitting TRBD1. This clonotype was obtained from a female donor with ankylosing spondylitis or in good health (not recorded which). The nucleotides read TGTGCCACCACGCAGGTATTCGGGACAGGGGATCGCGTGCAGTACTTC. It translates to CATTQVFGTGDRVQYF.